This T cell receptor beta chain comes out of a study of glioma-infiltrating T cells. The overall study: Glioblastomas were WHO grade IV, sampled at first diagnosis; low-grade were grade II.

Germline V gene sequence: CDR1 LNHDA, CDR2 SQIVND (reference sequence). The CDR3 is 14 amino acids. Using RNA template, CDR3s of TCR alpha and beta were amplified with iRepertoire arm-PCR. One-step reverse transcription and amplification started from approximately 100-400 ng of tissue mRNA or PBMC total RNA. In TCRdb, the multiplex PCR reads were re-called with MiXCR into one record per CDR3 protein. The table shows around 390,000 distinct CDR3 sequences, with roughly two fifths occurring only once. What was sequenced was glioma tissue, nonneoplastic brain tissue, or PBMCs (not recorded which). The chain recombines TRBV19 with TRBJ2-1; 8 bases are shared with TRBD1. The tail of the sequence fits TRBJ2-7 better, so the J call may be wrong. This TCR derives from a human donor with low-grade glioma or glioblastoma, undergoing nonglioma brain surgery, or in good health (not recorded which). The CDR3 is CASRPRGQTYEQYF. Here the CDR3 DNA reads TGTGCCTCCCGCCCCAGGGGGCAAACCTACGAGCAGTACTTC.